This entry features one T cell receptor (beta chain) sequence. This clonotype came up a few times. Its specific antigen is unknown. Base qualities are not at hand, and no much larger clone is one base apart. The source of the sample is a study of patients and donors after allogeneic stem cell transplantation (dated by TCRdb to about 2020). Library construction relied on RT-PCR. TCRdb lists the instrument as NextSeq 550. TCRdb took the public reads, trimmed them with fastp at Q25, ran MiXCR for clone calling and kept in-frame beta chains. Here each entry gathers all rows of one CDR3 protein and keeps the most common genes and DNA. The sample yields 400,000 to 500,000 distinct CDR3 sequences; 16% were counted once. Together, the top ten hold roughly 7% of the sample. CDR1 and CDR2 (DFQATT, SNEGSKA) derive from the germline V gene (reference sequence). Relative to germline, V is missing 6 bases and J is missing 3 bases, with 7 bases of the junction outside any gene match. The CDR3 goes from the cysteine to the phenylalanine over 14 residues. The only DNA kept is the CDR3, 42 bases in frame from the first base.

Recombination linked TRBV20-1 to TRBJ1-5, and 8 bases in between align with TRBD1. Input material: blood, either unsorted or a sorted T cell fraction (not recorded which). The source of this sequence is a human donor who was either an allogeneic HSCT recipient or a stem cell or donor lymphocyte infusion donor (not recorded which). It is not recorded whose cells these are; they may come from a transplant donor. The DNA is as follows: TGCAGTGCCCCGGACAGGGCTTCCAATCAGCCCCAGCATTTT. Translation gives CSAPDRASNQPQHF.